Below are 19 T cell receptor beta chains sequenced from a single sample in a study of T cells after yellow fever vaccination. One entry per CDR3 protein, called by TCRdb with MiXCR from the 5' RACE reads. Among around 320,000 distinct CDR3 sequences, around 4.5% were seen once, and the ten largest hold just under 20%. The material sequenced was PBMCs, taken 15 days after the yellow fever booster vaccination. The receptors derive from a man in his late teens or twenties who received the YFV17D yellow fever vaccine.

This clonotype was counted at least ten times. V and J are TRBV20-1 and TRBJ2-5; D assignment may be TRBD1 or TRBD2 (6 bases each). CDR3 length equals 13 residues. V lost 1 base and J 4 bases, leaving 10 bases between the germline ends. Germline CDR1 DFQATT, CDR2 SNEGSKA (reference sequence). CDR3 region: CSARGGAGETQYF. CDR3 DNA: TGCAGTGCTAGAGGGGGGGCGGGAGAGACCCAGTACTTC.

This clonotype occurred a few times. The chain joins TRBV19 to TRBJ2-3; D ambiguous. With 7 bases removed from V and 2 bases from J, the gap between germline ends came to 19 bases. Germline V CDR1 and CDR2: LNHDA, SQIVND (reference sequence). CDR3 length: 16 amino acids. The CDR3 DNA sequence: TGTGCCAGTACTCTCCAGGCAACGGATAACACAGATACGCAGTATTTT. Its protein product is CASTLQATDNTDTQYF.

This clonotype was counted many times. The chain combines TRBV19 with TRBJ2-2, with TRBD2 as a possible D gene (6 bases). Germline V gene lookup returns CDR1 LNHDA and CDR2 SQIVND (reference sequence). The CDR3 length is 15 residues. Trimming stripped 6 bases from V and 4 bases from J, with 15 bases between. CDR3 protein: CASSRYRDSTGELFF. The DNA of the CDR3 is TGTGCCAGTAGCAGATACCGGGACTCCACCGGGGAGCTGTTTTTT.

This clonotype was detected a few times. The chain uses TRBV5-1 and TRBJ1-2; TRBD1 aligns across 8 bases. CDR3 length equals 15 residues. V shed 3 bases and J 7 bases; nucleotides not matched to a gene: 11. CDR1 SGHRS and CDR2 YFSETQ come from the germline V gene. The CDR3 is CASSSQSTGESGYTF. CDR3 DNA: TGCGCCAGCAGCTCCCAATCGACAGGGGAGAGTGGCTACACCTTC.

This clonotype was seen ten or more times. The rearrangement uses TRBV20-1 and TRBJ1-1, with unresolved D. The V end lost 5 bases, the J end lost 3 bases, and 19 bases lay between the germline ends. The CDR3 has 15 amino acids. Germline CDR1 and CDR2: DFQATT and SNEGSKA (reference sequence). For the CDR3, the DNA is TGCAGTGCTTTAGACGCGGCACTCTGGGACACTGAAGCTTTCTTT. This codes for CSALDAALWDTEAFF.

This chain joins TRBV9 and TRBJ2-2; 9 bases map to TRBD2. This CDR3 has 20 amino acids. Germline V lookup: CDR1 SGDLS, CDR2 YYNGEE. V shed 2 bases, J shed 8 bases, and the junction held 22 bases outside the gene matches. CDR3 in DNA: TGTGCCAGCAGCGTCTGGCCCCCAACCCGGTCTAGCGGGGCGACTGGGGAGCTGTTTTTT. It is translated as CASSVWPPTRSSGATGELFF.

This clonotype was counted a few times. The chain combines TRBV12-3 or TRBV12-4 with TRBJ1-1; maybe TRBD1 (5 bases). V was trimmed by 6 bases and J by 3 bases, leaving 14 bases between them. CDR3 size: 14 residues. The CDR3 DNA reads as TGTGCCAGCAGCTTGTCAGGGTTGGACACTGAAGCTTTCTTT. Translation gives CASSLSGLDTEAFF.

J is TRBJ2-2 and V is TRBV30; 9 bases match TRBD1. V lost 2 bases and J lost 7; bases outside the gene matches: 11. The CDR3 runs 16 residues. Germline V CDR1 and CDR2: GTSNPN, SVGIG (reference sequence). The CDR3: CAWSPSRTGEIGELFF. The CDR3, as DNA: TGTGCCTGGAGTCCTAGCAGGACAGGGGAGATCGGGGAGCTGTTTTTT.

This clonotype turned up a few times. The chain is built from TRBV13 and TRBJ2-5, with TRBD1 matching over 7 bases. The germline gives CDR1 PRHDT, CDR2 FYEKMQ (reference sequence). With 6 bases clipped from V and 5 bases from J, the junction kept 12 bases outside the gene matches. There are 15 residues in the CDR3. CDR3 coding DNA: TGTGCCAGCAGTGCCTCCGGGACAGTGGGGGAGACCCAGTACTTC. It specifies CASSASGTVGETQYF.

This clonotype was found a few times. CDR3 sequence reads: CASQQGEIGNTIYF. DNA of the CDR3: TGTGCCAGTCAACAGGGGGAGATTGGAAACACCATATATTTT. J is TRBJ1-3 and V is TRBV21-1; no DNA check was done on the table's D call, TRBD1. TRBV21-1 has pseudogene status. The CDR3 length is 14 residues.

This clonotype was seen ten or more times. The genes are TRBV5-1 and TRBJ2-5; D is unclear. The germline V gene has CDR1 SGHRS and CDR2 YFSETQ. The length of the CDR3 is 14 residues. The V gene lost 4 bases and the J gene lost 0 bases, with 10 bases spanning the gap. The CDR3 DNA reads as TGCGCCAGCAGCCCGACCGCGTACCAAGAGACCCAGTACTTC. This codes for CASSPTAYQETQYF.

This clonotype was counted between two and nine times. This chain uses TRBV4-1 with TRBJ1-6, with D possibly matching TRBD1 (5 bases). Trimming cost V 0 bases and J 8 bases, with 8 bases left between them. This CDR3 spans 14 amino acids. Germline CDR1 MGHRA, CDR2 YSYEKL. The CDR3 is CASSQETEYSPLHF. The DNA of the CDR3 is TGCGCCAGCAGCCAAGAGACAGAATATTCACCCCTCCACTTT.

This clonotype showed up many times. V and J are TRBV20-1 and TRBJ2-3; D perhaps matches TRBD1 (6 bases). There are 14 residues in the CDR3. The germline V and J ends were trimmed by 3 bases and 1 base, with 11 bases remaining between them. In germline, CDR1 is DFQATT, CDR2 SNEGSKA (reference sequence). CDR3 bases: TGCAGTGCTAGCCGGACAGTGCGCACAGATACGCAGTATTTT. Its translation: CSASRTVRTDTQYF.

The chain joins TRBV29-1 to TRBJ2-1, with 7 bases fitting TRBD1. Germline V gives CDR1 SQVTM, CDR2 ANQGSEA. The V and J ends lost 7 bases and 1 base, in that order; junction bases with no gene match: 7. This CDR3 comprises 14 residues. The CDR3 sequence: CSAGKGQSYNEQFF. CDR3 DNA sequence: TGCAGCGCCGGAAAGGGACAGTCCTACAATGAGCAGTTCTTC.

The table lists this clonotype with many counts. This rearrangement joins TRBV7-2 to TRBJ1-2; 8 nucleotides match TRBD1. V lost 5 bases and J lost 4; bases outside the gene matches: 9. This CDR3 comprises 15 residues. Germline V gene sequence: CDR1 SGHTA, CDR2 FQGNSA. CDR3 residues: CASSPGGQELYGYTF. CDR3 in DNA: TGTGCCAGCAGCCCTGGGGGACAGGAGCTCTATGGCTACACCTTC.

In this sample, this clonotype turned up many times. This rearrangement joins TRBV10-3 to TRBJ2-5; D is uncertain. The V gene lost 2 bases and the J gene lost 5 bases, with 6 bases spanning the gap. Per germline, CDR1 ENHRY and CDR2 SYGVKD. The length of the CDR3 is 12 residues. DNA of the CDR3: TGTGCCATCAGTGAGCCCCGGGAGACCCAGTACTTC. It codes for CAISEPRETQYF.

This clonotype appeared a few times. The chain employs TRBV10-2 and TRBJ2-5; D not certain. V lost 4 bases and J lost 1, with 16 bases in between. Germline assignment: CDR1 WSHSY and CDR2 SAAADI. The CDR3 extends over 16 amino acids. CDR3 region: CASSVRRMGGQETQYF. The CDR3 DNA reads as TGCGCCAGCAGTGTCCGCCGGATGGGTGGCCAAGAGACCCAGTACTTC.

This clonotype was seen ten or more times. The chain employs TRBV12-3 or TRBV12-4 and TRBJ1-1; 7 positions match TRBD1. This CDR3 spans 14 amino acids. Trimming removed 7 bases from V and 0 bases from J; junction bases left unmatched: 5. CDR3 sequence (DNA): TGTGCCAGCACCTCGACAGGGATGAACACTGAAGCTTTCTTT. It is translated as CASTSTGMNTEAFF.

This clonotype was picked up many times. The CDR3 here is CASSASHEQFF. The CDR3 bases are TGTGCCAGCAGCGCAAGCCATGAGCAGTTCTTC. The V gene is TRBV7-9, the J gene TRBJ2-1; D remains ambiguous. The CDR3 contains 11 residues. Germline assignment: CDR1 SEHNR and CDR2 FQNEAQ (reference sequence). Trimming shortened V by 5 bases and J by 8 bases, and 7 bases separated the two germline ends.